This T cell receptor beta chain emerged from a study of regulatory T cells in long-lasting Graves disease. This clonotype has at least ten counts. Its specificity is unknown. Relying on iRepertoire HTBI primers and Arm-PCR of CDR3 regions, the team built TCR beta libraries. TCRdb fed the multiplex PCR reads into MiXCR, producing one record per CDR3 protein. The sample consists of 510,000 or so distinct CDR3 sequences, 12% of them appearing once. General study results and limits: Persistent disease preferred TRBV28, TRBJ1-2 and TRBJ2-5; new disease, TRBV20-1 and TRBJ2-1.

The time point denotes: newly diagnosed GD, antithyroid drugs for less than 3 months. Following extraction of RNA from PBMCs, that RNA was used to make the TCR library. CDR1 is LGHNT, CDR2 FRNRAP, per germline. CDR3 size: 18 residues. V gave up 3 bases and J gave up 1 base; unmatched junction bases: 9. The same sample was also studied in work on T cells in Graves' hyperthyroidism and ophthalmopathy.

The chain links TRBV12-5 to TRBJ2-2; 9 nucleotides line up with TRBD1. The sequenced sample was peripheral blood mononuclear cells (PBMCs), obtained at new diagnosis, from a patient treated with antithyroid drugs. This TCR derives from a woman in her twenties or thirties with Graves disease. The CDR3 protein is CASGFILWGQGNTGELFF. Here the CDR3 DNA reads TGTGCTAGTGGTTTCATCCTCTGGGGACAGGGGAACACCGGGGAGCTGTTTTTT.